This T cell receptor beta chain was recovered during a study of T cell responses to AZD1222 COVID-19 vaccine. Study summary: Recipients boosted at about 4 weeks or about 12 weeks are pooled.

General study results and limits: After two AZD1222 doses, spike-specific TCR breadth and depth rose versus day 0. Of spike-specific TCRs, nearly half reportedly target regions left unmutated in variants. White British ancestry dominated among donors, who included more females, and clonal diversity was possibly underestimated.

Sequencing used immunoSEQ multiplex PCR; TCRdb keeps in-frame clones, though not all of them. The sample has tens of thousands of clones, around 90% seen once. This clone was detected once. Its target is not known. The CDR3 loop spans 13 amino acids. CDR1 is GTSNPN, CDR2 SVGIG, per germline (reference sequence). Trimming cost V 7 bases and J 3 bases, with 16 bases left between them. Sequencing was performed on peripheral blood, taken on day 0 of AZD1222 vaccination. The receptor comes from an adult in good health. V gene TRBV30 combines with J gene TRBJ2-7; unclear D gene. This CDR3 reads CASSFAANYEQYF. The CDR3 nucleotides are TGTGCCTCCTCGTTCGCAGCAAACTACGAGCAGTACTTC.